The TCR beta chain described here comes from a study of OX40 agonist ivuxolimab in advanced cancers. Remarks on this clone: Its antigen is as yet unknown.

Study-wide points: In CD8+ T cells, expanded clones were on average more numerous than in CD4+.

V lost 7 bases, J lost 1 base, and 11 bases lay in between. Germline CDR1 reads MNHEY; CDR2 reads SVGAGI. The CDR3 is made up of 15 amino acids. Profiling relied on immunoSEQ multiplex PCR, and the TCRdb table lists in-frame clones only, not all of them. The sample contains 69,000 or so clones, 75% to 90% of which appear only once. This chain uses TRBV6-5 with TRBJ2-6, with a weak D call TRBD2 (5 bases). The TCR comes from an adult with an advanced solid tumor such as melanoma, head and neck, liver or kidney cancer. Specimen: CD4+ or CD8+ T cells sorted from blood, collected in a trial of the OX40 agonist ivuxolimab. The CDR3 sequence is CASTDEGSGANVLTF. CDR3 in DNA: TGTGCCAGCACCGATGAGGGTTCTGGGGCCAACGTCCTGACTTTC.